A single sample gave rise to the 18 T cell receptor beta chains below, sequenced in a study of CD8+CD57+ T cells in acquired aplastic anemia. TCR beta VDJ and CDR3 profiles were obtained from a genomic DNA template. One entry per CDR3 protein, called by TCRdb with MiXCR from the reads. The sample consists of some 190,000 distinct CDR3 sequences, around 59% of them appearing once. Sequencing used sorted CD4+, CD8+, or CD8+CD57+ T cells (not recorded which) from PBMCs. The receptors derive from a human donor in good health, serving as a control.

This clonotype has ten or more counts. The rearrangement links TRBV7-9 to TRBJ2-3, with D maybe TRBD2 (5 bases). This CDR3 is 16 amino acids long. Germline V gives CDR1 SEHNR, CDR2 FQNEAQ (reference sequence). V was cut by 2 bases and J by 2 bases, with 14 bases left in between. CDR3 coding DNA: TGTGCCAGCAGCTTAAGGAGAGGGTCCTTCACAGATACGCAGTATTTT. It yields the protein CASSLRRGSFTDTQYF.

This clonotype was counted ten times or more. As DNA, the CDR3 is TGCGCCAGCGAGGGGCAGGGACAAGAGACCCAGTACTTC. Its protein product is CASEGQGQETQYF. The V gene is TRBV5-1, the J gene TRBJ2-5, with D perhaps TRBD1 or TRBD2 (5 bases each). V dropped 7 bases and J dropped 2 bases, with 12 bases sitting between them. Per the germline V gene, CDR1 is SGHRS and CDR2 is YFSETQ. This CDR3 has 13 residues.

Details on this clonotype: Since a much larger clone is just one base distant, this may be a read error. CDR3 in amino acids: CASNRPGTGNYDYTF. The DNA for the CDR3 is TGTGCCAGCAACCGGCCCGGGACAGGGAACTATGACTACACCTTC. This chain joins TRBV28 and TRBJ1-2; TRBD1 matches at 9 bases. Germline values: CDR1 MDHEN, CDR2 SYDVKM. The CDR3 extends over 15 amino acids.

This clonotype occurred once. The chain couples TRBV29-1 to TRBJ2-6; 10 bases agree with TRBD1. Germline V CDR1 and CDR2: SQVTM, ANQGSEA. The CDR3 sequence is 16 residues long. V was pared by 6 bases and J by 4 bases, with 9 bases of the junction left unmatched. The CDR3 is CSVVDRGLVGANVLTF. The CDR3 nucleotides are TGCAGCGTCGTAGACAGGGGGCTCGTGGGGGCCAACGTCCTGACTTTC.

The V and J genes are TRBV19 and TRBJ2-7; TRBD1 matches 12 bases. Germline loops: CDR1 LNHDA, CDR2 SQIVND (reference sequence). Trimming removed 7 bases from V and 6 bases from J; junction bases left unmatched: 4. This CDR3 is built from 13 residues. CDR3 amino acids: CASTRDRGREQYF. In DNA form, the CDR3 reads TGTGCCAGTACCCGGGACAGGGGGCGCGAGCAGTACTTC.

The rearrangement joins TRBV24-1 to TRBJ2-7; 7 positions match TRBD1. With V trimmed by 8 bases and J by 3 bases, 6 bases remained unmatched. CDR1 KGHDR and CDR2 SFDVKD come from the germline V gene. There are 13 residues in the CDR3. In DNA form, the CDR3 reads TGTGCCACCAATAACAGGGGCATCTACGAGCAGTACTTC. Its protein is CATNNRGIYEQYF.

This clonotype was picked up one time. This chain uses TRBV7-9 with TRBJ1-6; no definite D call. With 5 bases removed from V and 10 bases from J, the gap between germline ends came to 9 bases. In germline, CDR1 is SEHNR, CDR2 FQNEAQ (reference sequence). The CDR3 covers 12 residues. This chain's CDR3 is CASSRDESPLHF. The CDR3 region has the DNA TGTGCCAGCAGCCGGGATGAGTCACCCCTCCACTTT. Combining the CDR3 with reference TRBV7-9 and TRBJ1-6 gives the whole variable domain DTGVSQNPRHKITKRGQNVTFRCDPISEHNRLYWYRQTLGQGPEFLTYFQNEAQLEKSRLLSDRFSAERPKGSFSTLEIQRTEQGDSAMYLCASSRDESPLHFGNGTRLTVT.

Only a few counts were recorded for this clonotype. At one end the junction does not follow the germline gene, possibly because of a read error. The rearrangement uses TRBV7-7 and TRBJ2-1, with 7 bases identical to TRBD1. The CDR3 sequence is 16 residues long. Germline CDR1 reads SSHAT; CDR2 reads FNYEAQ (reference sequence). The chain's CDR3 is CASSPQTGQSYNEQFF. DNA of the CDR3: TGTGCTAGCAGCCCCCAGACAGGGCAATCCTACAATGAGCAGTTCTTC.

This rearrangement joins TRBV2 to TRBJ2-1; 11 bases agree with TRBD2. V shed 5 bases, J shed 9 bases, and the junction held 6 bases outside the gene matches. This CDR3 has 14 amino acids. Germline CDR1 SNHLY, CDR2 FYNNEI. The chain's CDR3 is CASSLAGGRGEQFF. DNA of the CDR3: TGTGCCAGCAGTTTAGCGGGGGGGCGGGGTGAGCAGTTCTTC.

This clonotype was seen many times. The genes are TRBV7-9 and TRBJ1-6; no reliable D call. The germline V gene encodes CDR1 SEHNR and CDR2 FQNEAQ (reference sequence). With 2 bases removed from V and 6 bases from J, the gap between germline ends came to 2 bases. The CDR3 runs 12 residues. The CDR3 sequence is CASSLSNSPLHF. CDR3 bases: TGTGCCAGCAGCTTAAGTAATTCACCCCTCCACTTT.

At least ten counts were recorded for this clonotype. The chain carries TRBV5-1 and TRBJ1-6, with D uncertain. V was clipped by 3 bases and J by 5 bases, with 3 bases between them. The CDR3 has 12 amino acids. Germline V gene lookup returns CDR1 SGHRS and CDR2 YFSETQ. CDR3 in DNA: TGCGCCAGCAGCTCGCATAATTCACCCCTCCACTTT. It codes for CASSSHNSPLHF.

V usage is TRBV7-2 and J usage is TRBJ2-1, with D possibly matching TRBD2 (6 bases). The CDR3 runs to 15 residues. The germline CDR1 and CDR2 sequences are SGHTA and FQGNSA. V lost 4 bases to trimming and J lost 5 bases, with 15 bases between them. The CDR3 loop is CASSWDSGANNEQFF. The CDR3 bases are TGTGCCAGCAGCTGGGATAGCGGAGCCAACAATGAGCAGTTCTTC.

This clonotype has only a few counts. At one end the junction does not follow the germline gene, possibly because of a read error. The chain carries TRBV9 and TRBJ1-2; no reliable D call. Germline V lookup: CDR1 SGDLS, CDR2 YYNGEE. The CDR3 is 12 residues long. The CDR3 coding sequence is TGTGCCAGCAGCCCAGGACTGGGCAGCGCGTACTTC. Amino acids: CASSPGLGSAYF.

There are many counts of this clonotype. V and J are TRBV6-2 or TRBV6-3 and TRBJ1-1, with 9 positions matching TRBD1. V was clipped by 2 bases and J by 1 base; unmatched bases: 8. The V gene's germline CDR1 is MNHEY and CDR2 SVGEGT. The CDR3 is made up of 17 amino acids. The CDR3 sequence is CASSYERDRAGNTEAFF. In DNA form, the CDR3 reads TGTGCCAGCAGTTACGAACGGGACAGGGCAGGGAACACTGAAGCTTTCTTT.

This clonotype occurred many times. The gene calls are TRBV30 and TRBJ1-4, with D uncertain. Trimming shortened V by 0 bases and J by 7 bases, and 6 bases separated the two germline ends. The CDR3 length is 12 residues. The germline gives CDR1 GTSNPN, CDR2 SVGIG (reference sequence). The CDR3 region is CAWSVLREKLFF. The CDR3 region has the DNA TGTGCCTGGAGTGTATTACGTGAAAAACTGTTTTTT.

V usage is TRBV28 and J usage is TRBJ1-2; D is perhaps TRBD1 (5 bases). Trimming left V 6 bases short and J 0 bases short, with 20 bases between. CDR3 length equals 17 residues. CDR1 MDHEN and CDR2 SYDVKM come from the germline V gene. The CDR3 nucleotides are TGTGCCAGCAGCCAAAGTGGGACGGCGGCGTCTAACTATGGCTACACCTTC. Its protein product is CASSQSGTAASNYGYTF.

This clonotype was detected ten times or more. The rearrangement uses TRBV6-1 and TRBJ1-5, with D unresolved. V lost 4 bases and J 0 bases, leaving 10 bases between the germline ends. The length of the CDR3 is 15 residues. CDR1 is MNHNS and CDR2 is SASEGT in the germline V gene. The CDR3 protein is CASSVTLYSNQPQHF. CDR3 nucleotide sequence: TGTGCCAGCAGTGTGACCCTGTATAGCAATCAGCCCCAGCATTTT.

This clonotype showed up many times. The chain has TRBV5-5 and TRBJ2-7; the match to TRBD1 covers 8 bases. The CDR3 runs to 16 residues. Trimming took 4 bases from V and 0 from J; bases not matched to a gene: 9. Looked up from germline, CDR1 is SGHKS and CDR2 is YYEKEE (reference sequence). The CDR3 DNA reads as TGTGCCAGCAGCCCAGGGGGCCTTTGGAACTCCTACGAGCAGTACTTC. Translated: CASSPGGLWNSYEQYF.